The 21 T cell receptor beta chains below come from one sample, sequenced in a study of blood T cell repertoires in COVID-19. Using immunoSEQ multiplex PCR, the repertoire was profiled, and TCRdb retains in-frame clones only, with some absent. The sample includes about 410,000 clones, roughly 90% of them seen just once. What was sequenced was peripheral blood. These receptors were obtained from a woman in her twenties or thirties with active or convalescent COVID-19.

This chain uses TRBV6-5 with TRBJ1-2; no clear D gene. The V end lost 2 bases, the J end lost 2 bases, and 12 bases lay between the germline ends. The CDR3 spans 15 residues. The germline V gene has CDR1 MNHEY and CDR2 SVGAGI. In nucleotides, the CDR3 is TGTGCCAGCAGTTACCTCCCACAATCCAACTATGGCTACACCTTC. This codes for CASSYLPQSNYGYTF.

The chain couples TRBV29-1 to TRBJ2-3, with a tentative D call TRBD2 (5 bases). The CDR3 is 15 amino acids. The germline CDR1 and CDR2 sequences are SQVTM and ANQGSEA. V was pared by 1 base and J by 5 bases, with 16 bases between. CDR3 sequence (DNA): TGCAGCGTTGAAGGGACTTCGTATAATGGAGATACGCAGTATTTT. Translation gives CSVEGTSYNGDTQYF.

The rearrangement links TRBV10-3 to TRBJ1-1, with TRBD1 matching over 8 bases. V was pared by 6 bases and J by 7 bases, with 10 bases of the junction left unmatched. The germline CDR1 and CDR2 sequences are ENHRY and SYGVKD. This CDR3 region has 14 residues. DNA of the CDR3: TGTGCCATCAGGGATGGACAGGGTCCGAGTGAAGCTTTCTTT. This sequence encodes CAIRDGQGPSEAFF.

V usage is TRBV7-9 and J usage is TRBJ2-1, with 9 bases matching TRBD1. This CDR3 is 19 amino acids long. Germline CDR1 is SEHNR and CDR2 is FQNEAQ (reference sequence). Unmatched junction bases numbered 14, after V lost 5 bases and J lost 0 bases. As DNA, the CDR3 is TGTGCCAGCAGCCTCCACAATACAGGGGGCCAAGCCTCCTACAATGAGCAGTTCTTC. This encodes CASSLHNTGGQASYNEQFF.

This chain joins TRBV10-3 and TRBJ1-4, with 10 positions matching TRBD1. CDR1 and CDR2 from the germline V gene are ENHRY and SYGVKD. CDR3 length: 17 amino acids. With 3 bases clipped from V and 5 bases from J, the junction kept 9 bases outside the gene matches. The CDR3 DNA follows: TGTGCCATCAGTGACTCTCGGTGGGGACAGGGGAATGAAAAACTGTTTTTT. It yields the protein CAISDSRWGQGNEKLFF.

The V and J genes are TRBV7-8 and TRBJ1-4; a possible D gene is TRBD1 (6 bases). Trimming removed 1 base from V and 8 bases from J, with 17 bases in between. Germline V gene data show CDR1 as SGHVS and CDR2 as FQNEAQ. The CDR3 has 16 amino acids. CDR3 nucleotide sequence: TGTGCCAGCAGCTTAGGGCTTTCAGGGGTCGGGGAAAAACTGTTTTTT. As protein: CASSLGLSGVGEKLFF.

This chain links TRBV3-1 (or the pseudogene TRBV3-2) with TRBJ2-1, with D hard to call. The V and J ends lost 4 bases and 4 bases respectively, with 20 bases between them. CDR1 is LGHDT, CDR2 YNNKEL, per germline (reference sequence). The CDR3 consists of 17 residues. The CDR3 DNA reads TGTGCCAGCAGCCTTCGACTTTCTCAACAAATATACAATGAGCAGTTCTTC. It codes for CASSLRLSQQIYNEQFF.

The V gene is TRBV3-1 (or the pseudogene TRBV3-2), the J gene TRBJ2-5, with D unclear. The germline V gene has CDR1 LGHDT and CDR2 YNNKEL (reference sequence). V lost 0 bases and J lost 3, with 2 bases in between. The CDR3 runs 12 residues. The DNA of the CDR3 is TGTGCCAGCAGCCAAGATAAAGAGACCCAGTACTTC. Residues: CASSQDKETQYF.

The CDR3 DNA sequence: TGTGCCAGTAGTCCTTACCGACAGGGGGCCACTGAAGCTTTCTTT. This translates into CASSPYRQGATEAFF. The rearrangement links TRBV19 to TRBJ1-1, with 10 bases lining up with TRBD1. CDR1 and CDR2 (germline): LNHDA, SQIVND (reference sequence). The CDR3 length is 15 residues. V dropped 5 bases and J dropped 4; count of bases not matched to a gene: 7.

The rearrangement uses TRBV19 and TRBJ1-2; D ambiguous. Trimming left V 3 bases short and J 5 bases short, with 10 bases between. CDR3 length: 13 amino acids. Germline values: CDR1 LNHDA, CDR2 SQIVND (reference sequence). DNA for the CDR3: TGTGCCAGTAGTATCCAAGGAGATTATGGCTACACCTTC. Protein product: CASSIQGDYGYTF.

J is TRBJ2-6 and V is TRBV9; D gene ambiguous. V was shortened by 2 bases and J by 0 bases, with 6 bases between the two germline ends. The CDR3 covers 15 residues. Germline values: CDR1 SGDLS, CDR2 YYNGEE. The chain's CDR3 is CASSVSPSGANVLTF. CDR3 DNA: TGTGCCAGCAGCGTGAGCCCCTCTGGGGCCAACGTCCTGACTTTC.

The chain employs TRBV11-3 and TRBJ2-2; perhaps TRBD1 as D (5 bases). V lost 8 bases and J 3 bases, leaving 10 bases between the germline ends. The germline CDR1 and CDR2 sequences are SGHNT and YENEEA. The length of the CDR3 is 13 residues. The CDR3 reads CASQGAHTGELFF. For the CDR3, the DNA is TGTGCCAGCCAAGGGGCCCACACCGGGGAGCTGTTTTTT.

V usage is TRBV4-2 and J usage is TRBJ2-1; D is perhaps TRBD2 (6 bases). Trimming stripped 4 bases from V and 2 bases from J, with 15 bases between. Germline CDR1 is LGHNA and CDR2 is YNFKEQ. CDR3 length equals 16 residues. DNA of the CDR3: TGTGCCAGCAGCCTCACGCGGGGTGGAACCTACAATGAGCAGTTCTTC. Amino acids: CASSLTRGGTYNEQFF.

The chain employs TRBV2 and TRBJ1-2; 8 nucleotides agree with TRBD1. The junction had 7 bases not matched to a gene; V was cut back by 1 base and J by 6 bases. The length of the CDR3 is 15 residues. Germline assignment: CDR1 SNHLY and CDR2 FYNNEI. CDR3 sequence (DNA): TGTGCCAGCAGTGAAGGGACAGGGACGGCTGATGGCTACACCTTC. Its translation: CASSEGTGTADGYTF.

The V and J genes are TRBV7-9 and TRBJ2-7, with D tentatively TRBD1 (7 bases). The germline V and J ends were trimmed by 5 bases and 3 bases, with 14 bases remaining between them. The germline CDR1 and CDR2 sequences are SEHNR and FQNEAQ (reference sequence). The CDR3 is 14 amino acids. CDR3 sequence (DNA): TGTGCCAGCAGCCCCCCAGGGGGGCTCTACGAGCAGTACTTC. Translated: CASSPPGGLYEQYF.

The chain carries TRBV3-1 (or the pseudogene TRBV3-2) and TRBJ2-7, with 8 bases lining up with TRBD2. Germline CDR1 reads LGHDT; CDR2 reads YNNKEL (reference sequence). J was trimmed by 6 bases and V by 2 bases; bases with no gene match: 12. The CDR3 contains 16 residues. CDR3 sequence reads: CASSQSGREGRVEQYF. The DNA for the CDR3 is TGTGCCAGCAGCCAATCGGGACGGGAGGGCCGAGTCGAGCAGTACTTC.

The chain has TRBV5-8 and TRBJ2-1; D gene unclear. Between the trimmed V and J ends, which lost 5 bases and 3 bases, there was a span of 12 bases. Germline assignment: CDR1 SGHTS and CDR2 YDEGEE. The CDR3 extends over 14 amino acids. CDR3 sequence: CASSRSDNYNEQFF. In DNA form, the CDR3 reads TGTGCCAGCAGTCGTTCCGACAACTACAATGAGCAGTTCTTC.

The rearrangement links TRBV12-3 or TRBV12-4 to TRBJ2-5; the match to TRBD2 covers 8 bases. There are 13 residues in the CDR3. V lost 5 bases to trimming and J lost 9 bases; unmatched junction nucleotides: 8. The CDR3, as DNA: TGTGCCAGCAGTCCCCGGGGTAGCGGGGCCCAGTACTTC. Its protein is CASSPRGSGAQYF.

The chain links TRBV19 to TRBJ1-3; TRBD1 matches at 8 bases. The CDR3 sequence is 20 residues long. The V segment lost 4 bases and the J segment 2 bases; nucleotides outside the gene matches: 19. Germline CDR1 LNHDA, CDR2 SQIVND (reference sequence). The CDR3 sequence is CASSTPTGAISSGTGNTIYF. CDR3 nucleotides: TGTGCCAGTAGTACCCCGACAGGGGCTATTTCGAGCGGGACTGGAAACACCATATATTTT.

V and J are TRBV5-1 and TRBJ2-1; maybe TRBD2 (5 bases). Trimming removed 1 base at V and 0 bases at J, with 8 bases between. The CDR3 length is 15 residues. Germline V CDR1 and CDR2: SGHRS, YFSETQ. This CDR3 is CASSLTGSSYNEQFF. The CDR3 DNA sequence: TGCGCCAGCAGCTTGACGGGGAGCTCCTACAATGAGCAGTTCTTC.

The chain combines TRBV6-5 with TRBJ1-3; 10 nucleotides align to TRBD1. CDR3 length: 14 amino acids. The V segment lost 7 bases and the J segment 2 bases; nucleotides outside the gene matches: 2. CDR1 MNHEY and CDR2 SVGAGI come from the germline V gene. DNA of the CDR3: TGTGCCAGCACCGGACAGGGGGCTGGAAACACCATATATTTT. The encoded protein is CASTGQGAGNTIYF.